This TCR beta chain was captured by sequencing in a study of CD8 T cells in ankylosing spondylitis (dated by TCRdb to about 2017). In terms of the full investigation: To find TCR variants linked to disease, the study profiled T cell receptor beta repertoires in ankylosing spondylitis patients and healthy donors. Peripheral blood samples were taken, and synovial fluid was additionally collected from ankylosing spondylitis patients. The full study cohort was made up of about two dozen ankylosing spondylitis patients and 108 healthy donors. Beyond this particular receptor, the publication reports: The disease-linked clones were reported as significantly enriched in matched synovial fluid samples from ankylosing spondylitis patients. The disease-linked clones showed a CD8+ phenotype and occurred at relatively low frequencies in peripheral blood. Blood from ankylosing spondylitis patients appeared to be characterized by a TCR beta motif made up of eight highly homologous amino acid variants. Some motif variants had previously been reported in the synovial fluid and blood of reactive arthritis patients, which suggests shared mechanisms of disease initiation.

This clonotype was counted only a few times. Its antigen is unknown. No base-level quality is on record; no much larger clone is a single base apart. Looking up the germline V gene yields CDR1 SGHRS and CDR2 YFSETQ. Reading from cysteine to phenylalanine, the CDR3 counts 21 amino acids. The read is trimmed to its CDR3 DNA, 63 bases read in frame from base 1. Trimming accounts for 0 bases at V and 4 bases at J, while the number of junction bases matched to no gene is 18. The sequencing machine was an Illumina HiSeq 2500. Quantitative 5'-RACE with molecular barcodes was used to prepare TCR beta libraries. The paper's processing steps were these. To identify disease-linked TCR variants, a new computational method was used, one built on a probabilistic model of VDJ rearrangement. Using fastp at Q25 and MiXCR, TCRdb reprocessed the public reads and kept productive beta chains. For every CDR3 protein sequence, its rows merge into one entry that carries the most common genes and DNA. TCRdb, rather than the study authors, made the V and J calls. The table for this sample lists some 130,000 distinct CDR3 sequences; roughly 8.8% of them were counted only once. Approximately 3.6% of the sample lies in the top ten.

Sequenced input: blood, either unsorted or a sorted T cell fraction (not recorded which). This TCR was sampled from a male donor with ankylosing spondylitis or in good health (not recorded which). Recombination joined TRBV5-1 with TRBJ2-1, and 11 junctional nucleotides match TRBD2. The CDR3 region: CASSLVADRGLTSGRYNEQFF. The nucleotides are TGCGCCAGCAGCTTGGTAGCGGACAGGGGATTAACTAGCGGGAGATACAATGAGCAGTTCTTC.